These 16 T cell receptor beta chains share one sample of origin, sequenced in a study of CD8+CD57+ T cells in acquired aplastic anemia. Profiles of TCR beta VDJ and CDR3 were generated from a genomic DNA template. TCRdb redid the calling of the reads with MiXCR, one entry per CDR3 protein. Of some 280,000 distinct CDR3 sequences listed, about 56% are singletons. Sample: sorted CD4+, CD8+, or CD8+CD57+ T cells (not recorded which) from PBMCs. Receptors were obtained from a human donor with severe aplastic anemia or a healthy control (not recorded which).

This clonotype was detected ten times or more. J is TRBJ1-2 and V is TRBV9, with 8 bases aligning to TRBD1. The CDR3 sequence is 15 residues long. In germline, CDR1 is SGDLS, CDR2 YYNGEE. Trimming cost V 1 base and J 8 bases; bases outside gene matches: 10. The CDR3 loop is CASSVRGQDSWGYTF. CDR3 sequence (DNA): TGTGCCAGCAGCGTAAGGGGACAGGATTCGTGGGGCTACACCTTC.

The genes are TRBV7-8 and TRBJ2-1; 8 bases are a match to TRBD2. In germline, CDR1 is SGHVS, CDR2 FQNEAQ. The CDR3 has 15 amino acids. With 3 bases clipped from V and 8 bases from J, the junction kept 9 bases outside the gene matches. In nucleotides, the CDR3 is TGTGCCAGCAGCTTCGGGGCGGGGGGACTCGATGAGCAGTTCTTC. It encodes CASSFGAGGLDEQFF.

In this sample, this clonotype turned up many times. The chain carries TRBV20-1 and TRBJ1-2; D is undetermined. Germline V CDR1 and CDR2: DFQATT, SNEGSKA (reference sequence). V was clipped by 0 bases and J by 3 bases, with 11 bases between them. The CDR3 extends over 14 amino acids. As DNA, the CDR3 is TGCAGTGCTAGAGAGGCAGCCACAGACTATGGCTACACCTTC. Its protein product is CSAREAATDYGYTF.

Note on this clonotype: Just one base apart from a much larger clone, this may be a read error. V is TRBV3-1 and J is TRBJ2-7; a possible D gene is TRBD1 (6 bases). CDR3 length equals 13 residues. Germline-derived CDR1 and CDR2 are LGHDT and YNNKEL (reference sequence). CDR3 sequence: CASSQSLQGEEYF. The CDR3 region has the DNA TGTGCCAGCAGCCAAAGCTTACAGGGCGAGGAGTACTTC.

The table lists this clonotype with a few counts. The chain couples TRBV7-9 to TRBJ1-1, with a weak D call TRBD1 (5 bases). V dropped 0 bases and J dropped 8 bases, with 10 bases sitting between them. The CDR3 length is 13 residues. Germline V CDR1 and CDR2: SEHNR, FQNEAQ (reference sequence). CDR3 in DNA: TGTGCCAGCAGCTTAGCGCAGGGAAGCGAAGCTTTCTTT. This sequence encodes CASSLAQGSEAFF.

The gene calls are TRBV4-3 and TRBJ1-2, with D possibly being TRBD1 (5 bases). From germline, CDR1 is LGHNA and CDR2 YSLEER. This CDR3 comprises 14 residues. V was pared by 3 bases and J by 6 bases, with 14 bases between. The CDR3 spells CASSQRGEGNGYTF. For the CDR3, the DNA is TGCGCCAGCAGCCAGAGGGGTGAAGGGAATGGCTACACCTTC.

The chain links TRBV25-1 to TRBJ2-7, with 9 bases lining up with TRBD1. The CDR3 has 14 amino acids. CDR1 and CDR2 from the germline V gene are MGHDK and SYGVNS. Losses at the gene ends were 2 bases for V and 7 bases for J; bases not matched to a gene: 6. Written as DNA, the CDR3 is TGTGCCAGCAGTGAAAAGGGACAGGGAGGAGAGCAGTACTTC. The encoded protein is CASSEKGQGGEQYF.

This clonotype has ten or more counts. This chain connects TRBV7-9 to TRBJ2-1; 13 bases map to TRBD2. CDR1 is SEHNR, CDR2 FQNEAQ, per germline (reference sequence). J lost 8 bases, V lost 2 bases, and 6 bases had no gene match. The CDR3 is 16 amino acids. The CDR3 DNA reads as TGTGCCAGCAGCTTAATACTAGCGGGGGGGTTTGATGAGCAGTTCTTC. Translation gives CASSLILAGGFDEQFF. The variable domain in full, with the rest retrieved from reference TRBV7-9 and TRBJ2-1, is DTGVSQNPRHKITKRGQNVTFRCDPISEHNRLYWYRQTLGQGPEFLTYFQNEAQLEKSRLLSDRFSAERPKGSFSTLEIQRTEQGDSAMYLCASSLILAGGFDEQFFGPGTRLTVL.

This clonotype was seen at least ten times. The chain carries TRBV28 and TRBJ2-3; the D is unclear. CDR3 size: 13 residues. V was trimmed by 5 bases and J by 0 bases, leaving 6 bases between them. The germline CDR1 and CDR2 sequences are MDHEN and SYDVKM. CDR3 in amino acids: CASSRPSTDTQYF. The CDR3 nucleotides are TGTGCCAGCAGTAGACCAAGCACAGATACGCAGTATTTT.

This rearrangement joins TRBV20-1 to TRBJ1-5; D is ambiguous. The ends were cut back, 0 bases at V and 5 bases at J, with 5 bases in the middle. This CDR3 region has 12 residues. Germline V gene data show CDR1 as DFQATT and CDR2 as SNEGSKA (reference sequence). Here the CDR3 DNA reads TGCAGTGCTAGAGAGCGAGATCAGCCCCAGCATTTT. This translates into CSARERDQPQHF.

The chain links TRBV20-1 to TRBJ1-5; 10 bases align to TRBD1. V lost 1 base and J lost 5; bases outside the gene matches: 11. Germline CDR1 and CDR2: DFQATT and SNEGSKA (reference sequence). There are 17 residues in the CDR3. The CDR3 loop reads CSARGRRGTGADQPQHF. The CDR3 bases are TGCAGTGCTAGAGGGCGAAGGGGGACAGGGGCGGATCAGCCCCAGCATTTT.

This clonotype has a count of ten or more. The chain recombines TRBV3-1 with TRBJ1-5, with TRBD1 as a possible D gene (6 bases). There are 14 residues in the CDR3. V was cut by 4 bases and J by 3 bases, with 10 bases left in between. Germline V gene data show CDR1 as LGHDT and CDR2 as YNNKEL (reference sequence). The DNA of the CDR3 is TGTGCCAGCAGCCCGGACAGAGACAATCAGCCCCAGCATTTT. Amino acid sequence: CASSPDRDNQPQHF. Together with reference TRBV3-1 and TRBJ1-5, the CDR3 gives the full variable domain: DTAVSQTPKYLVTQMGNDKSIKCEQNLGHDTMYWYKQDSKKFLKIMFSYNNKELIINETVPNRFSPKSPDKAHLNLHINSLELGDSAVYFCASSPDRDNQPQHFGDGTRLSIL.

The CDR3 DNA reads TGTGCCAGCAGCCCACGGACTAGCGCCGCGAACACCGGGGAGCTGTTTTTT. It encodes CASSPRTSAANTGELFF. The gene calls are TRBV7-6 and TRBJ2-2, with 9 bases aligning to TRBD2. Losses at the gene ends were 5 bases for V and 0 bases for J; bases not matched to a gene: 7. The germline gives CDR1 SGHVS, CDR2 FNYEAQ. The CDR3 runs to 17 residues.

The chain uses TRBV7-9 and TRBJ2-1; the match to TRBD2 covers 11 bases. With V trimmed by 5 bases and J by 6 bases, 12 bases remained unmatched. Germline CDR1 reads SEHNR; CDR2 reads FQNEAQ (reference sequence). This CDR3 has 17 amino acids. The CDR3: CASSAPILAGDSNEQFF. The DNA of the CDR3 is TGTGCCAGCAGCGCCCCTATACTAGCGGGAGACTCCAATGAGCAGTTCTTC.

This clonotype was seen once. The genes are TRBV29-1 and TRBJ2-6, with D unresolved. This CDR3 contains 12 residues. Trimming took off 7 bases at V and 0 bases at J, with 4 bases between the two ends. Germline-derived CDR1 and CDR2 are SQVTM and ANQGSEA. CDR3 DNA: TGCAGCGCTATCTCTGGGGCCAACGTCCTGACTTTC. It specifies CSAISGANVLTF.

The J gene is TRBJ1-2, the V gene TRBV11-2; 11 bases align to TRBD1. Trimming at V came to 3 bases and at J to 3 bases, leaving 6 bases not matched to a gene. Germline CDR1 is SGHAT and CDR2 is FQNNGV. The CDR3 contains 16 residues. For the CDR3, the DNA is TGTGCCAGCAGCTTCGGGACAGGGGGGATTTACTATGGCTACACCTTC. Amino acid sequence: CASSFGTGGIYYGYTF.